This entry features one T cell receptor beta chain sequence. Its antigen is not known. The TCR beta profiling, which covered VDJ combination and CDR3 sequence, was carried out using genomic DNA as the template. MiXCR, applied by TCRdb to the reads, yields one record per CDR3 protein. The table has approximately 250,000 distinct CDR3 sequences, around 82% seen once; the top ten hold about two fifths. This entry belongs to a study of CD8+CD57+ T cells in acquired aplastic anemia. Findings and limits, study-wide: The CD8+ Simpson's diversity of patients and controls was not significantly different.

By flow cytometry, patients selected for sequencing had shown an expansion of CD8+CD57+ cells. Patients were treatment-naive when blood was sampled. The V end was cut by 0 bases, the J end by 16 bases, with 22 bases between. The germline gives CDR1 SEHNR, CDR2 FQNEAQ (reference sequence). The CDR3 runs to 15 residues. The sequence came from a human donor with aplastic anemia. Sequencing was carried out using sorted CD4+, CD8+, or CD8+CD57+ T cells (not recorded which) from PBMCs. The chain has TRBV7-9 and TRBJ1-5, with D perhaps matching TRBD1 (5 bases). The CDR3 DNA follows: TGTGCCAGCAGCTTAGCGGGACCCAATCCACCCCTCCACCATTTT. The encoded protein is CASSLAGPNPPLHHF.